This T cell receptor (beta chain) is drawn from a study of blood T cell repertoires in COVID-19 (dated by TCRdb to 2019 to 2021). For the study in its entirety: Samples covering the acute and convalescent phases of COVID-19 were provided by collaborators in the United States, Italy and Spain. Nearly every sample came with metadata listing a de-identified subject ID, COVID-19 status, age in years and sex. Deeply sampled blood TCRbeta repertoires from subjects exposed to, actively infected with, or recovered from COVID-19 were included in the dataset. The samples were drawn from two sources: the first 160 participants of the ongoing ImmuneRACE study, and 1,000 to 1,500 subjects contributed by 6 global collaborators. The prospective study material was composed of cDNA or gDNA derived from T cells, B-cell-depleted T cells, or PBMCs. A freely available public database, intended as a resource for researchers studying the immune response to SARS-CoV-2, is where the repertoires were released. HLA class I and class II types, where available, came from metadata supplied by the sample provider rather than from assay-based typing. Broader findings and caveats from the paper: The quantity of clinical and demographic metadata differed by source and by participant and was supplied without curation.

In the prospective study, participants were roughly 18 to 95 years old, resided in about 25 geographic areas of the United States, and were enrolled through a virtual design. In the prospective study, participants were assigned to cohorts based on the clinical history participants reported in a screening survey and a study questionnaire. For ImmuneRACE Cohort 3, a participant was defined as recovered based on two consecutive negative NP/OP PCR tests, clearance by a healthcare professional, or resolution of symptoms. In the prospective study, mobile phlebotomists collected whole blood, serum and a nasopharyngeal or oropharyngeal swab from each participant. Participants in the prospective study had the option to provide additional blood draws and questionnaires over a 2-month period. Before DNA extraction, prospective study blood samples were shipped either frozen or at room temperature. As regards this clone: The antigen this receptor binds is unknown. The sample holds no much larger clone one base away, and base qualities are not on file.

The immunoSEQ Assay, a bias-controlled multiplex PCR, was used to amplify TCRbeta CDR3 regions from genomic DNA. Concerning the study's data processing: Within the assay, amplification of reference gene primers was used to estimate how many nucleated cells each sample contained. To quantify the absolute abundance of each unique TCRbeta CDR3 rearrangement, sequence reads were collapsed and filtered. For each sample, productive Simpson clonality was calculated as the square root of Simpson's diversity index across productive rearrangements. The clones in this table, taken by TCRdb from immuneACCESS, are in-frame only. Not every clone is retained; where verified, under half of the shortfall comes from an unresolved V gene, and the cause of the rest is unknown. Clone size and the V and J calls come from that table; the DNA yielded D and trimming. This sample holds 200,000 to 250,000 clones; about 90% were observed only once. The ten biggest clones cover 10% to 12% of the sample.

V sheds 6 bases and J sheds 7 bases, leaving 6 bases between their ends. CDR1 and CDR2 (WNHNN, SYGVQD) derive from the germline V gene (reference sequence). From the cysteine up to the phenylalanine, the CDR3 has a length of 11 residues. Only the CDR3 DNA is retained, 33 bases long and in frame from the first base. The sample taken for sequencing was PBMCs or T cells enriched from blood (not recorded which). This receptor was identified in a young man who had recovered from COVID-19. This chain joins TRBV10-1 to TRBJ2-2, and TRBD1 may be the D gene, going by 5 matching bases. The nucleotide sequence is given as TGCGCCAGCAGAGGGGTCGGGGAGCTGTTTTTT. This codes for CASRGVGELFF.